The 9 T cell receptor beta chains below were found in one sample sequenced in a study of blood T cell repertoires in COVID-19. Assay used: immunoSEQ multiplex PCR; TCRdb lists only in-frame clones, some missing. This table holds 100,000 to 150,000 clones, 88% found once. Sequenced input: peripheral blood. The receptor set was obtained from an elderly woman with acute or convalescent COVID-19.

With respect to this clone: A junction boundary mismatches the germline segment, possibly from a read error. The V call is TRBV4-1, the J call TRBJ1-2, with D perhaps matching TRBD1 (6 bases). This CDR3 region has 17 residues. Germline CDR1 is MGHRA and CDR2 is YSYEKL. DNA for the CDR3: TGCGCCAGCAGCCAAGGGCGGATCGGGGGGCGTAGCTATGACTACACCTTC. This sequence encodes CASSQGRIGGRSYDYTF.

The chain is built from TRBV10-3 and TRBJ1-6; 7 bases match TRBD1. V trimming: 8 bases; J trimming: 8 bases; junction bases outside the gene matches: 6. Germline V CDR1 and CDR2: ENHRY, SYGVKD. The CDR3 spans 13 residues. CDR3 coding DNA: TGTGCCATCGGGACAGAACTAGATTCACCCCTCCACTTT. Translated, it gives CAIGTELDSPLHF.

The chain's CDR3 is CASSPNGKPYEQYF. The CDR3 DNA is TGTGCCAGCAGCCCGAACGGGAAACCCTACGAGCAGTACTTC. V usage is TRBV7-9 and J usage is TRBJ2-7, with a possible D match to TRBD2 (5 bases). With 5 bases removed from V and 2 bases from J, the gap between germline ends came to 13 bases. CDR3 length: 14 residues. Germline assignment: CDR1 SEHNR and CDR2 FQNEAQ (reference sequence). Based on the CDR3 plus reference TRBV7-9 and TRBJ2-7, the full variable domain is DTGVSQNPRHKITKRGQNVTFRCDPISEHNRLYWYRQTLGQGPEFLTYFQNEAQLEKSRLLSDRFSAERPKGSFSTLEIQRTEQGDSAMYLCASSPNGKPYEQYFGPGTRLTVT.

The rearrangement uses TRBV6-5 and TRBJ1-1; D is perhaps TRBD1 (5 bases). In germline, CDR1 is MNHEY, CDR2 SVGAGI. Trimming removed 0 bases at V and 6 bases at J, with 8 bases between. CDR3 size: 13 residues. The CDR3 region is CASSYSTVSEAFF. DNA for the CDR3: TGTGCCAGCAGTTACTCGACAGTATCTGAAGCTTTCTTT.

This clone is a singleton in its sample. This chain connects TRBV6-2 or TRBV6-3 to TRBJ1-4, with D possibly being TRBD1 (6 bases). V dropped 5 bases and J dropped 0 bases, with 13 bases sitting between them. This CDR3 spans 16 amino acids. Germline assignment: CDR1 MNHEY and CDR2 SVGEGT. In nucleotides, the CDR3 is TGTGCCAGCAGTCCAAGGGACACTACAACTAATGAAAAACTGTTTTTT. It yields the protein CASSPRDTTTNEKLFF.

The chain carries TRBV27 and TRBJ1-2, with 7 nucleotides matching TRBD1. Germline-derived CDR1 and CDR2 are MNHEY and SMNVEV (reference sequence). J lost 0 bases, V lost 3 bases, and 4 bases had no gene match. CDR3 length equals 15 residues. For the CDR3, the DNA is TGTGCCAGCAGTTTGACAGGGTTCACTAACTATGGCTACACCTTC. It yields the protein CASSLTGFTNYGYTF.

This clone appeared a single time. This chain joins TRBV25-1 and TRBJ2-5, with a possible D match to TRBD2 (7 bases). V was shortened by 1 base and J by 4 bases, with 13 bases between the two germline ends. Germline-derived CDR1 and CDR2 are MGHDK and SYGVNS. The CDR3 sequence is 15 residues long. The DNA for the CDR3 is TGTGCCAGCAGTGAATTTAAGGGGGAGGGAGAGACCCAGTACTTC. Translated, it gives CASSEFKGEGETQYF.

The chain carries TRBV28 and TRBJ1-5; D not certain. The CDR3 is 15 amino acids. CDR1 is MDHEN, CDR2 SYDVKM, per germline. The V end lost 5 bases, the J end lost 7 bases, and 18 bases lay between the germline ends. The CDR3 coding sequence is TGTGCCAGCAGTCCTACCGGTCCGATGGGCCAGCCCCAGCATTTT. Residues: CASSPTGPMGQPQHF. The complete variable domain, with remaining parts taken from reference TRBV28 and TRBJ1-5, reads DVKVTQSSRYLVKRTGEKVFLECVQDMDHENMFWYRQDPGLGLRLIYFSYDVKMKEKGDIPEGYSVSREKKERFSLILESASTNQTSMYLCASSPTGPMGQPQHFGDGTRLSIL.

The chain combines TRBV2 with TRBJ1-3; no clear D gene. Germline V CDR1 and CDR2: SNHLY, FYNNEI. The CDR3 covers 15 residues. The ends were cut back, 0 bases at V and 0 bases at J, with 6 bases in the middle. CDR3 region: CASSEAPRSGNTIYF. Written as DNA, the CDR3 is TGTGCCAGCAGTGAAGCCCCCCGCTCTGGAAACACCATATATTTT.